The 8 T cell receptor beta chains presented below share a single source sample, sequenced in a study of identical twins (TCRdb year 2016). The library was produced with 5' RACE. Sequenced using an Illumina HiSeq 2000. Clones were called with MiXCR by TCRdb after fastp trimmed the public reads at Q25, and only in-frame beta chains were retained. Each record represents a unique CDR3 protein, reported with the most common genes and DNA among its rows. Recorded for this sample are roughly 490,000 distinct CDR3 sequences; 13% to 15% of them occurred a single time. Clones ranked in the top ten supply approximately 1% of the sample. A further study also used this sample, focusing on yellow fever vaccine responses in identical twins.

Material for sequencing was CD4+ T cells sorted from blood. These receptors were taken from a woman between 18 and 30 years old in good health.

This chain links TRBV28 with TRBJ2-1; no reliable D call. V was shortened by 2 bases and J by 10 bases, with 15 bases between the two germline ends. This CDR3 spans 14 amino acids. CDR1 and CDR2 from the germline V gene are MDHEN and SYDVKM. In DNA, the CDR3 is TGTGCCAGCAGTTTAACCTCTGGCGGCGGAGAGCAGTTCTTC. It encodes CASSLTSGGGEQFF.

The CDR3 sequence: CASLPMGGGNEQFF. The CDR3 nucleotides read TGTGCCAGTCTTCCCATGGGGGGAGGGAATGAGCAGTTCTTC. The rearrangement uses TRBV12-3 or TRBV12-4 and TRBJ2-1; 7 bases fit TRBD2. The CDR3 is 14 residues long. Trimming took 9 bases from V and 7 from J; bases not matched to a gene: 12.

The genes are TRBV7-9 and TRBJ2-2, with D perhaps assigned TRBD1 or TRBD2 (5 bases each). Germline values: CDR1 SEHNR, CDR2 FQNEAQ (reference sequence). This CDR3 comprises 13 residues. Trimming removed 5 bases from V and 12 bases from J, with 16 bases in between. CDR3 DNA: TGTGCCAGCAGCCGGACGGCTGAGGGGAAGCTGTTTTTT. As protein: CASSRTAEGKLFF.

The rearrangement links TRBV6-1 to TRBJ2-3; D is uncertain. The CDR3 length is 12 residues. V was shortened by 10 bases and J by 1 base, with 9 bases between the two germline ends. The germline V gene has CDR1 MNHNS and CDR2 SASEGT. The CDR3 loop reads CATTYGTDTQYF. The CDR3 DNA is TGTGCCACCACCTATGGCACAGATACGCAGTATTTT.

The V gene is TRBV7-8, the J gene TRBJ2-1, with TRBD2 matching 8 bases. The germline V gene encodes CDR1 SGHVS and CDR2 FQNEAQ. This CDR3 spans 16 amino acids. Trimming removed 2 bases from V and 9 bases from J; junction bases left unmatched: 12. CDR3 nucleotide sequence: TGTGCCAGCAGCTTACGTGATCCAGCGGGAGAGAGTGAGCAGTTCTTC. Its protein product is CASSLRDPAGESEQFF.

This clonotype was observed a handful of times. The chain has TRBV9 and TRBJ2-2; D is unclear. This CDR3 comprises 13 residues. Per the germline V gene, CDR1 is SGDLS and CDR2 is YYNGEE. V was shortened by 0 bases and J by 6 bases, with 6 bases between the two germline ends. CDR3 amino acids: CASSVGMAGELFF. In DNA form, the CDR3 reads TGTGCCAGCAGCGTAGGAATGGCCGGGGAGCTGTTTTTT.

Comments on this clonotype: It may be a read error: a sequence one base away is much more abundant. The chain uses TRBV4-3 and TRBJ2-2; 10 bases fit TRBD1. There are 17 residues in the CDR3. Germline CDR1 LGHNA, CDR2 YSLEER. The CDR3 DNA reads as TGCGCCAGCAGCCAAGACAGGACAGGGGGTAGCGCCGGGGAGCTGGTTTTT. Translation gives CASSQDRTGGSAGELVF.

This clonotype was seen a few times. The chain carries TRBV10-3 and TRBJ2-3, with 10 bases matching TRBD2. From germline, CDR1 is ENHRY and CDR2 SYGVKD. CDR3 length: 15 residues. The J segment lost 4 bases and the V segment lost 7 bases, leaving 8 bases of the junction unmatched. CDR3 sequence reads: CAINRAGGPSDTQYF. CDR3 nucleotide sequence: TGTGCCATCAATCGAGCGGGGGGGCCCTCAGATACGCAGTATTTT.